The TCR beta chain described here comes from a study of cytomegalovirus exposure and HLA in healthy donors. Germline values: CDR1 SGHAT, CDR2 FQNNGV. V lost 1 base to trimming and J lost 2 bases, with 11 bases between them. This CDR3 has 15 amino acids. The study ran its PCR with 60 Vbeta and 13 Jbeta primers. Sequencing used immunoSEQ multiplex PCR; TCRdb keeps in-frame clones, though not all of them. The table includes about 120,000 clones, approximately 81% detected once. The source of this sequence is a woman aged 40 to 55 in good health and CMV-seronegative. Sequencing used PBMCs. V is TRBV11-2 and J is TRBJ1-2; D might be TRBD1 (6 bases). DNA of the CDR3: TGTGCCAGCAGCTTAGTTACGGGACAAAACTATGGCTACACCTTC. It is translated as CASSLVTGQNYGYTF.